Sequencing of this TCR beta chain was carried out in a study of blood T cell repertoires in COVID-19. At the level of the study: The cDNA or gDNA used as material had been derived from T cells, B-cell-depleted T cells, or PBMCs.

Sequencing used immunoSEQ multiplex PCR; TCRdb keeps in-frame clones, though not all of them. Here the sample spans 250,000 to 300,000 clones, approximately 90% being singletons. Deletions cut 4 bases from V and 2 bases from J, with 9 bases between. The CDR3 has 14 residues. Looked up from germline, CDR1 is LNHDA and CDR2 is SQIVND (reference sequence). Seattle's enrolled individuals joined amid active infection and were then monitored longitudinally. The sequenced material came from peripheral blood. This receptor was taken from a woman in her forties or fifties with COVID-19, enrolled during active disease. The chain recombines TRBV19 with TRBJ2-1; D not certain. The DNA of the CDR3 is TGTGCCAGTAGTACCGGAGTCCCCTACAATGAGCAGTTCTTC. Protein product: CASSTGVPYNEQFF.